This T cell receptor (beta chain) originates from a study of blood T cell repertoires in COVID-19. Trimming cost V 4 bases and J 3 bases, with 10 bases left between them. The CDR3 extends over 13 amino acids. Germline CDR1 and CDR2: LNHDA and SQIVND (reference sequence). Authors' processing steps: Reference gene primer amplification in the assay estimated nucleated cell counts. Assay used: immunoSEQ multiplex PCR; TCRdb lists only in-frame clones, some missing. The V and J calls and clone size are taken from that table; D and trimming were inferred from the DNA. The repertoire includes 200,000 to 250,000 clones, around 82% of them detected once, and about 12% sits in the top ten.

This TCR was recovered from a woman between 35 and 50 years old with acute or convalescent COVID-19. Material: peripheral blood. The J gene is TRBJ2-7, the V gene TRBV19, with D perhaps TRBD1 (6 bases). As DNA, the CDR3 is TGTGCCAGTAGTAGTGGGGGCCACTACGAGCAGTACTTC. The encoded protein is CASSSGGHYEQYF.